This TCR beta chain was recovered during a study of CXCR3-negative and CXCR3-positive naive CD8 T cells (dated by TCRdb to 2018 to 2020). Study-level background: In total, some 140 million TRB reads were obtained, or roughly 1.5 +/- 0.3 million reads per library. Data from 11 donors, pooled across two independent experiments, went into the diversity and physicochemical repertoire analyses. For the TRBV-TRBJ cluster analysis, the naive subsets came from about five donors, while the memory cells came from 3 donors. Summary of the overall study and its limitations: Freshly isolated PBMCs were used for most assays because CXCR3 expression went down partially after cryopreservation. Repertoire diversity was comparably high in both naive subsets but much lower in memory CD8+ T cells. Because surface CD5, which has been linked to self-reactivity in mice, was comparable between naive subsets, TCR interaction strength was also inferred from TRB CDR3 physicochemical properties. Within the same donor, TRBV-TRBJ usage looked similar between naive CXCR3-negative and CXCR3-positive cells, but memory cells had distinct patterns.

From the cysteine up to the phenylalanine, the CDR3 has a length of 15 residues. No DNA sequence is on record. The germline V gene provides CDR1 KGHDR and CDR2 SFDVKD. The sequencer listed for this sample is NextSeq 550. The Human TCR Profiling Kit (MiLaboratory) was used to prepare UMI-labeled 5' RACE TRB cDNA libraries. cDNA synthesis used the entire amount of extracted RNA, and PCR amplification then used the entire amount of cDNA produced. Libraries were prepared in parallel using an identical number of PCR cycles. In the authors' own workflow: With a minimum of two reads required per UMI, MIGEC and MiXCR pulled out about 49,000 +/- 11,000 unique UMI-labeled TRB cDNA molecules from each library. Each library averaged around 42,000 +/- 9,900 functional in-frame TRB CDR3 nucleotide clonotypes without stop codons. After downsampling to 5000 UMI-labeled TRB molecules per sample, diversity metrics such as normalized Shannon-Wiener and Chao1 were calculated in VDJtools. For the central five CDR3 residues, VDJtools calculated physicochemical properties weighted by clonotype size, namely interaction energy, strength, volume and Kidera factor 4. TCRdb reprocessed the reads, and each CDR3 protein sequence is entered once, without DNA. It is TCRdb's table, rather than the study itself, that gives the V and J calls and clone size. The sample table includes about 48,000 distinct CDR3 sequences. The ten largest account for 15% of the sample.

Turning to this clonotype: Its antigen is not yet known.

Each CD8+ T cell subset was flow-sorted in triplicate, with over 250,000 cells per subset placed directly into RLT lysis buffer. Peripheral blood mononuclear cells were isolated from buffy coats using standard density gradient centrifugation. An RNeasy Mini Kit was used to extract total RNA from the sorted cells. Material: memory CD8+ T cells from blood. Interpreted using the paper, the cell subset or site label stands for: conventional CD8+ memory T cells (TMEM), sorted as controls. The sequence was collected from a human donor in good health. Some clones in this sample may be carry-over from other donors' samples. The chain is made from TRBV24-1 and TRBJ2-2; as DNA is missing, the TRBD1 call by TCRdb cannot be tested. The CDR3 loop reads CATSDIGTGTGELFF.